This T cell receptor beta chain stems from a study of blood T cell repertoires in COVID-19. Whole-study context: Collection of acute and convalescent COVID-19 samples took place in the United States, Italy and Spain.

This clone appeared a few times. In the original workflow: It was from reference gene primer amplification that nucleated cell counts were estimated. Generated by immunoSEQ multiplex PCR, the TCRdb table keeps only in-frame clones and is missing some. V and J calls and clone size are given by that table; D and trimming were obtained from the DNA. The sample lists some 300,000 clones, approximately 90% occurring once. V was shortened by 6 bases and J by 7 bases, with 15 bases between the two germline ends. CDR1 is SNHLY, CDR2 FYNNEI, per germline. This CDR3 region has 13 residues. The chain employs TRBV2 and TRBJ1-2, with D maybe TRBD1 (6 bases). Sequencing input: peripheral blood. The clonotype was recovered from a man aged 18 to 35 with active or convalescent COVID-19. The CDR3 loop is CASSGEGGTGYTF. CDR3 DNA: TGTGCCAGCAGCGGGGAAGGGGGAACTGGCTACACCTTC.